These 22 T cell receptor beta chains originate from one sample sequenced in a study of vaccination effects on CD4 cells after COVID-19. Culture proceeded for 10 days, and CD4+ T cells were then isolated. Vaccine administered to participants consisted of two doses of either BNT162b2 or mRNA-1273. TCRdb's table, derived via immunoSEQ multiplex PCR, lists solely in-frame clones and lacks some. The sample contains tens of thousands of clones, approximately 73% of which appear only once. Antigens of these TCRs are unknown. This specimen consisted of CD4+ T cells from PBMCs cultured without peptide, obtained after COVID-19 vaccination. The origin of the receptors is a human donor who received a COVID-19 vaccine.

This chain uses TRBV28 with TRBJ2-2; possible D gene TRBD2, 8 bases. Germline V gives CDR1 MDHEN, CDR2 SYDVKM. The CDR3 extends over 18 amino acids. Trimming cost V 3 bases and J 2 bases, with 19 bases left between them. CDR3 amino acids: CASSFPRGGQINTGELFF. The CDR3 DNA follows: TGTGCCAGCAGTTTCCCACGGGGGGGACAGATAAACACCGGGGAGCTGTTTTTT.

This clone turned up a few times. The chain employs TRBV5-1 and TRBJ1-4; possibly TRBD1 for D (6 bases). V lost 3 bases and J lost 7, with 16 bases in between. CDR3 size: 15 residues. Germline-derived CDR1 and CDR2 are SGHRS and YFSETQ. DNA for the CDR3: TGCGCCAGCAGCTACCGAGGTGGGGGCGGTGAAAAACTGTTTTTT. Protein sequence: CASSYRGGGGEKLFF.

The chain joins TRBV2 to TRBJ1-1; 9 bases are shared with TRBD1. Per the germline V gene, CDR1 is SNHLY and CDR2 is FYNNEI. V shed 7 bases, J shed 0 bases, and the junction held 6 bases outside the gene matches. CDR3 size: 15 residues. The CDR3 loop reads CASKDRGIMNTEAFF. Written as DNA, the CDR3 is TGTGCCAGCAAGGACAGGGGTATTATGAACACTGAAGCTTTCTTT.

The gene calls are TRBV12-5 and TRBJ2-7; D remains unclear. This CDR3 has 12 residues. Germline V CDR1 and CDR2: LGHNT, FRNRAP. V lost 5 bases and J lost 3, with 8 bases in between. The CDR3 DNA follows: TGTGCTAGTGGTCCCGACATCTACGAGCAGTACGTC. This translates into CASGPDIYEQYV.

The DNA of the CDR3 is TGTGCCAGCAGCTTAAGTAGCGGGGGGTCCGAAGCGTTCTTC. Its protein is CASSLSSGGSEAFF. The rearrangement uses TRBV11-2 and TRBJ2-1; 10 bases line up with TRBD2. This CDR3 is 14 amino acids long. The junction had 10 bases not matched to a gene; V was cut back by 2 bases and J by 15 bases. CDR1 is SGHAT and CDR2 is FQNNGV in the germline V gene.

This clone is medium-sized (0.01 to 0.1%) in the sample. The gene calls are TRBV5-1 and TRBJ2-6; D not resolved. V lost 4 bases and J lost 0, with 5 bases in between. The CDR3 loop spans 14 amino acids. Germline V lookup: CDR1 SGHRS, CDR2 YFSETQ. CDR3 protein: CASSVYSGANVLTF. The CDR3 nucleotides read TGCGCCAGCAGCGTCTACTCTGGGGCCAACGTCCTGACTTTC.

J is TRBJ2-2 and V is TRBV11-1; TRBD1 aligns across 10 bases. Germline V gene lookup returns CDR1 SGHAT and CDR2 FQDESV (reference sequence). CDR3 length: 14 residues. Trimming took 5 bases from V and 7 from J; bases not matched to a gene: 4. The CDR3 protein is CASSRWDRGGELFF. Here the CDR3 DNA reads TGTGCCAGCAGCCGCTGGGACAGGGGCGGGGAGCTGTTTTTT.

The genes are TRBV6-5 and TRBJ1-4; D uncertain. The V and J ends lost 0 bases and 6 bases respectively, with 14 bases between them. The CDR3 extends over 16 amino acids. Germline V gene lookup returns CDR1 MNHEY and CDR2 SVGAGI. DNA for the CDR3: TGTGCCAGCAGTTACTCTTCGGCAGACGGAGATGAAAAACTGTTTTTT. Translation: CASSYSSADGDEKLFF.

This CDR3 is CATSSGYGYTF. The CDR3 DNA is TGTGCCACCAGTTCGGGGTATGGCTACACCTTC. This sequence joins TRBV15 and TRBJ1-2; D unresolved. Looked up from germline, CDR1 is LNHNV and CDR2 is YYDKDF (reference sequence). The V end was cut by 6 bases, the J end by 5 bases, with 7 bases between. The CDR3 extends over 11 amino acids.

The chain joins TRBV5-6 to TRBJ1-2; D call uncertain. The CDR3 sequence is 14 residues long. CDR1 and CDR2 from the germline V gene are SGHDT and YYEEEE. Trimming removed 1 base from V and 5 bases from J, with 12 bases in between. The CDR3 protein is CASSLSTVTYGYTF. The CDR3 DNA reads as TGTGCCAGCAGCTTGAGTACAGTAACTTATGGCTACACCTTC.

V and J are TRBV10-3 and TRBJ2-1, with a weak D call TRBD1 (6 bases). Germline loops: CDR1 ENHRY, CDR2 SYGVKD. V dropped 7 bases and J dropped 8 bases, with 15 bases sitting between them. The length of the CDR3 is 13 residues. CDR3 amino acids: CAINRDNRDEQFF. CDR3 nucleotides: TGTGCCATCAACCGGGACAATAGGGATGAGCAGTTCTTC.

The chain uses TRBV18 and TRBJ1-1, with D unclear. The ends were cut back, 5 bases at V and 4 bases at J, with 20 bases in the middle. The CDR3 runs to 16 residues. The germline V gene has CDR1 KGHSH and CDR2 LQKENI. The CDR3 loop is CASSLVSVGSPTEAFF. Here the CDR3 DNA reads TGTGCCAGCTCATTAGTTTCGGTAGGGTCTCCCACTGAAGCTTTCTTT.

The genes are TRBV19 and TRBJ1-3; a possible D gene is TRBD1 (5 bases). This CDR3 has 16 residues. Germline V CDR1 and CDR2: LNHDA, SQIVND (reference sequence). V lost 3 bases and J 1 base, leaving 13 bases between the germline ends. In nucleotides, the CDR3 is TGTGCCAGTAGTATTGCCCTGGGGCCGTCTGGAAACACCATATATTTT. Its protein product is CASSIALGPSGNTIYF. Full variable domain (rest looked up from reference TRBV19 and TRBJ1-3): DGGITQSPKYLFRKEGQNVTLSCEQNLNHDAMYWYRQDPGQGLRLIYYSQIVNDFQKGDIAEGYSVSREKKESFPLTVTSAQKNPTAFYLCASSIALGPSGNTIYFGEGSWLTVV.

The V gene is TRBV19, the J gene TRBJ1-2, with D hard to call. Germline loops: CDR1 LNHDA, CDR2 SQIVND (reference sequence). This CDR3 spans 13 amino acids. Trimming cost V 5 bases and J 6 bases, with 13 bases left between them. CDR3 coding DNA: TGTGCCAGTAGTTTGACGAGCTGGGATGGCTACACCTTC. Amino acid sequence: CASSLTSWDGYTF.

In its sample, this clone was seen once. The chain couples TRBV4-3 to TRBJ1-1; D uncertain. The CDR3 loop spans 15 amino acids. Germline V gene data show CDR1 as LGHNA and CDR2 as YSLEER. V lost 4 bases and J lost 0, with 12 bases in between. The CDR3 DNA follows: TGCGCCAGCAGCCGAGAGACACTCATGAACACTGAAGCTTTCTTT. Its protein is CASSRETLMNTEAFF.

The V call is TRBV5-1, the J call TRBJ2-2, with 12 bases matching TRBD2. The CDR3 runs 17 residues. The V and J ends lost 4 bases and 4 bases, in that order; junction bases with no gene match: 8. Germline lookup yields CDR1 SGHRS and CDR2 YFSETQ. This CDR3 is CASSQRLAGASTGELFF. The CDR3 DNA reads as TGCGCCAGCAGCCAAAGACTAGCGGGGGCCTCCACCGGGGAGCTGTTTTTT.

The chain uses TRBV9 and TRBJ1-4; D gene ambiguous. CDR1 is SGDLS, CDR2 YYNGEE, per germline. CDR3 length: 15 amino acids. V was cut by 0 bases and J by 5 bases, with 11 bases left in between. The DNA of the CDR3 is TGTGCCAGCAGCGTAGCGCCAGCGTACAATGAAAAACTGTTTTTT. It codes for CASSVAPAYNEKLFF.

The chain links TRBV12-3 or TRBV12-4 to TRBJ2-5; tentative D call: TRBD1 (5 bases). With 6 bases removed from V and 4 bases from J, the gap between germline ends came to 12 bases. This CDR3 has 13 residues. The CDR3 loop reads CASRTTALETQYF. DNA for the CDR3: TGTGCCAGCAGGACGACAGCCCTAGAGACCCAGTACTTC.

V gene TRBV5-1 combines with J gene TRBJ1-2, with D tentatively TRBD1 (5 bases). V gave up 2 bases and J gave up 4 bases, with 9 bases separating them. CDR1 and CDR2 from the germline V gene are SGHRS and YFSETQ. CDR3 length: 13 residues. The DNA for the CDR3 is TGCGCCAGCAGCTTACAGGCCCCCTATGGCTACACCTTC. Residues: CASSLQAPYGYTF.

This chain uses TRBV11-1 with TRBJ1-1, with D maybe TRBD1 (6 bases). The V and J ends lost 2 bases and 3 bases respectively, with 10 bases between them. CDR1 is SGHAT and CDR2 is FQDESV in the germline V gene (reference sequence). The CDR3 is 14 amino acids. CDR3 amino acids: CASSLFGGDTEAFF. CDR3 nucleotides: TGTGCCAGCAGCTTATTCGGGGGCGACACTGAAGCTTTCTTT.

The V call is TRBV7-8, the J call TRBJ1-1; D is unresolved. In germline, CDR1 is SGHVS, CDR2 FQNEAQ. This CDR3 has 14 amino acids. Trimming shortened V by 4 bases and J by 3 bases, and 12 bases separated the two germline ends. The CDR3 loop reads CASSSGVEYTEAFF. The CDR3 bases are TGTGCCAGCAGCTCCGGGGTAGAATACACTGAAGCTTTCTTT. The whole variable domain, remainder taken from reference TRBV7-8 and TRBJ1-1, is GAGVSQSPRYKVAKRGQDVALRCDPISGHVSLFWYQQALGQGPEFLTYFQNEAQLDKSGLPSDRFFAERPEGSVSTLKIQRTQQEDSAVYLCASSSGVEYTEAFFGQGTRLTVV.

V and J are TRBV28 and TRBJ2-1; 9 nucleotides line up with TRBD2. The junction had 16 bases not matched to a gene; V was cut back by 6 bases and J by 7 bases. This CDR3 has 17 amino acids. Per germline, CDR1 MDHEN and CDR2 SYDVKM. The CDR3 loop reads CASSLGTSSPRSNEQFF. CDR3 bases: TGTGCCAGCAGCCTCGGGACTAGCAGCCCAAGGTCAAATGAGCAGTTCTTC.